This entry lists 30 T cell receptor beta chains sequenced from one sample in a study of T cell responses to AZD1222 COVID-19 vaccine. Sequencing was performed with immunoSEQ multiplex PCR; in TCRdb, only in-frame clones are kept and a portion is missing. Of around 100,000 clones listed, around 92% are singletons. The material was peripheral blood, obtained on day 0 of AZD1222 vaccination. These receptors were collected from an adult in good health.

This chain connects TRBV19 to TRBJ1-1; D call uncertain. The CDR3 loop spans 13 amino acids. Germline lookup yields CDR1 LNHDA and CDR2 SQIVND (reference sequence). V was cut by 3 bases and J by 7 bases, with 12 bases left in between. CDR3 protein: CASSMSEWIEAFF. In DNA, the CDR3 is TGTGCCAGTAGTATGTCAGAGTGGATTGAAGCTTTCTTT.

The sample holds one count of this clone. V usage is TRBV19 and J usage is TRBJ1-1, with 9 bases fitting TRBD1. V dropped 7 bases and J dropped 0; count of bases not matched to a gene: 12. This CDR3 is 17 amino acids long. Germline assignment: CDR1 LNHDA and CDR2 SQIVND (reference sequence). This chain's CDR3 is CASNSGTGRVVNTEAFF. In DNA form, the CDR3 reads TGTGCCAGTAACTCCGGGACAGGGAGAGTCGTGAACACTGAAGCTTTCTTT. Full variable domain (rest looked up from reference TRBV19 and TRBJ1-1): DGGITQSPKYLFRKEGQNVTLSCEQNLNHDAMYWYRQDPGQGLRLIYYSQIVNDFQKGDIAEGYSVSREKKESFPLTVTSAQKNPTAFYLCASNSGTGRVVNTEAFFGQGTRLTVV.

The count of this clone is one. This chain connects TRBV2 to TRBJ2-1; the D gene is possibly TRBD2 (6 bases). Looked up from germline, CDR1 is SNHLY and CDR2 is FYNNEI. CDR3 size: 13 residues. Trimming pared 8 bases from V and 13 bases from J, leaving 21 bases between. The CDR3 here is CASQDRTGADQFF. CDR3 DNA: TGTGCCAGCCAGGATCGAACGGGAGCTGATCAGTTCTTC.

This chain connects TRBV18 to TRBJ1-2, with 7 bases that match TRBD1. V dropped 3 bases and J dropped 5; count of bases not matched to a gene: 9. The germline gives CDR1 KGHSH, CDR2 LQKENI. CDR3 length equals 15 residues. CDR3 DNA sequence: TGTGCCAGCTCACCGGCGGGACAGAGCCCTTATGGCTACACCTTC. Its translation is CASSPAGQSPYGYTF.

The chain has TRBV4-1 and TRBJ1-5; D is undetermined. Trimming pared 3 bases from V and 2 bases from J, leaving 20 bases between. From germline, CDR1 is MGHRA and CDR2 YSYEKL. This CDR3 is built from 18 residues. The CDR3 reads CASSQLSQTLGGNQPQHF. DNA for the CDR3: TGCGCCAGCAGCCAGTTATCACAAACCCTCGGCGGCAATCAGCCCCAGCATTTT.

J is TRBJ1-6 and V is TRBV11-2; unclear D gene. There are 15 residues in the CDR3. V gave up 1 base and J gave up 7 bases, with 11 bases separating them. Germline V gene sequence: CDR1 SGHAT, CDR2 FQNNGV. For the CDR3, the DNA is TGTGCCAGCAGCTTAGTTTCCGCGCCGAATTCACCCCTCCACTTT. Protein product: CASSLVSAPNSPLHF.

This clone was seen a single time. This CDR3 is CASSPSKGQYYGYTF. The DNA of the CDR3 is TGTGCCAGCAGTCCGTCAAAGGGACAGTACTATGGCTACACCTTC. The chain carries TRBV28 and TRBJ1-2; 7 bases match TRBD1. V shed 5 bases and J 3 bases; nucleotides not matched to a gene: 9. Germline assignment: CDR1 MDHEN and CDR2 SYDVKM. CDR3 length: 15 amino acids.

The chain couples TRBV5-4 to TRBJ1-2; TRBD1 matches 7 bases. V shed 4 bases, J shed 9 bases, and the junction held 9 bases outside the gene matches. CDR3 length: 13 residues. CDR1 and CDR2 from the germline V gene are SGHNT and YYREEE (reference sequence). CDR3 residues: CASSPGQENSYTF. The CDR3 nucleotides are TGTGCCAGCAGCCCAGGACAGGAGAACAGCTACACCTTC.

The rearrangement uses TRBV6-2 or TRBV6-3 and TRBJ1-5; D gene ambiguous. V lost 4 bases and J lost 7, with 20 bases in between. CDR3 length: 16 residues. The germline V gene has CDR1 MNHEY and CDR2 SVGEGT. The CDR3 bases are TGTGCCAGCAGTTCGGGCCCTACAGTAACCCCCCAGCCCCAGCATTTT. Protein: CASSSGPTVTPQPQHF.

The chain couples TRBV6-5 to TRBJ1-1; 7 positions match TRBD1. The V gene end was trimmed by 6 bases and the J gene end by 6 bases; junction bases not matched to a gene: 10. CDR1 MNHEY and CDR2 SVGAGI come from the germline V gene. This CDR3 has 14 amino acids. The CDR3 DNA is TGTGCCAGCAGGCGGCATGGACAGGAGGCTGAAGCTTTCTTT. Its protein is CASRRHGQEAEAFF.

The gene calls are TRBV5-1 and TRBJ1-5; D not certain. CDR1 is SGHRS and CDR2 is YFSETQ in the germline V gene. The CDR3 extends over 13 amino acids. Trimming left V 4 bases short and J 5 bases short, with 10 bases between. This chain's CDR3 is CASSPMSDQPQHF. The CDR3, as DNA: TGCGCCAGCAGCCCGATGAGTGATCAGCCCCAGCATTTT.

This CDR3 is CASSRKSYSSTDTQYF. The CDR3 nucleotides read TGTGCCAGCAGCCGTAAATCCTATTCTAGCACAGATACGCAGTATTTT. The chain recombines TRBV28 with TRBJ2-3; D gene uncertain. Germline CDR1 reads MDHEN; CDR2 reads SYDVKM. V lost 6 bases, J lost 0 bases, and 16 bases lay in between. The CDR3 covers 16 residues.

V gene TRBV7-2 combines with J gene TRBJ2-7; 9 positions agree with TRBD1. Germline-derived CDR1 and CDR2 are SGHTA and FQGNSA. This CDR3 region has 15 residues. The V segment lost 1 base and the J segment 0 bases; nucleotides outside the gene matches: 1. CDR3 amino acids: CASSLDRGRSYEQYF. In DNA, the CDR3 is TGTGCCAGCAGCTTAGACAGGGGGCGCTCCTACGAGCAGTACTTC.

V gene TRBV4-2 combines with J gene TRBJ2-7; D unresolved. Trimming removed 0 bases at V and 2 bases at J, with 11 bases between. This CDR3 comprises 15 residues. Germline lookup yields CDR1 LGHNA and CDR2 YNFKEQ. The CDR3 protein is CASSQERSETYEQYF. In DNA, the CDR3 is TGTGCCAGCAGCCAAGAACGATCGGAGACCTACGAGCAGTACTTC.

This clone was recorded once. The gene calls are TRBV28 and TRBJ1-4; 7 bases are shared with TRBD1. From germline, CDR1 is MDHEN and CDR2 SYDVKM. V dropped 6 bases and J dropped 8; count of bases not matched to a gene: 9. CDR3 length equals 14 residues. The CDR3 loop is CASRRQGGGEKLFF. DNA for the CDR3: TGTGCCAGCAGGCGACAGGGTGGAGGAGAAAAACTGTTTTTT.

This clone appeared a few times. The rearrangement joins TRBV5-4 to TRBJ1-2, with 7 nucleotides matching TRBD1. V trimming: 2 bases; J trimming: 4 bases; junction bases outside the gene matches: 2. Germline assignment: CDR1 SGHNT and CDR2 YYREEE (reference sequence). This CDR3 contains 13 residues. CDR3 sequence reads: CASSLQGLYGYTF. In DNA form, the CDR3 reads TGTGCCAGCAGCTTACAGGGGCTCTATGGCTACACCTTC.

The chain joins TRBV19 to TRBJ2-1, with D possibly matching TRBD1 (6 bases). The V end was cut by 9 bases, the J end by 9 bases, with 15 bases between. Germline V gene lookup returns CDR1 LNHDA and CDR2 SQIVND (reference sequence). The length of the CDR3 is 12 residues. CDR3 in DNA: TGTGCCAGCAGATCCGGGACATTTGAGCAGTTCTTC. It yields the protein CASRSGTFEQFF.

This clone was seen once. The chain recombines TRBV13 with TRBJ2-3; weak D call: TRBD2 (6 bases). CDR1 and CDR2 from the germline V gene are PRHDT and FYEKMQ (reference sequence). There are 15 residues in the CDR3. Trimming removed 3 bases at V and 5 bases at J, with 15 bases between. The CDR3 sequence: CASSFNDGSGDTQYF. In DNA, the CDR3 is TGTGCCAGCAGCTTTAATGACGGGAGCGGAGATACGCAGTATTTT.

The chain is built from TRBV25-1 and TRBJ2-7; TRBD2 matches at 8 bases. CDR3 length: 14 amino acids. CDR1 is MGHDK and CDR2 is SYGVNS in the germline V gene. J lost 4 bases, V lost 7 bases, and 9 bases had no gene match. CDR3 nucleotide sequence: TGTGCCAGCACCCCAGCGGGGGTAATATACGAGCAGTACTTC. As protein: CASTPAGVIYEQYF.

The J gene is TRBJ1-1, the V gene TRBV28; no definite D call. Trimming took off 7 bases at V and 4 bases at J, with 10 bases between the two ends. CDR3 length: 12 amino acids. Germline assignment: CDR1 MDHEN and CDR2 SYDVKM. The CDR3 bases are TGTGCCAGCACTCTCCCCACCACTGAAGCTTTCTTT. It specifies CASTLPTTEAFF.

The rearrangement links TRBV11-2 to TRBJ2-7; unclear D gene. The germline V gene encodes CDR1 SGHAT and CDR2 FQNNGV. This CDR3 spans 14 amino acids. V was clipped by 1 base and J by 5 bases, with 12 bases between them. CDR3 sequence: CASSLGTSSHEQYF. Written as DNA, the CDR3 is TGTGCCAGCAGCTTAGGGACCAGTTCCCACGAGCAGTACTTC.

The CDR3 DNA sequence: TGTGCCAGCAGCTTAGTCAGGGCCCCGGAAACCGGGGAGCTGTTTTTT. Protein sequence: CASSLVRAPETGELFF. V gene TRBV5-4 combines with J gene TRBJ2-2, with D possibly matching TRBD1 (5 bases). CDR3 length: 16 amino acids. From germline, CDR1 is SGHNT and CDR2 YYREEE (reference sequence). Trimming cost V 2 bases and J 5 bases, with 16 bases left between them.

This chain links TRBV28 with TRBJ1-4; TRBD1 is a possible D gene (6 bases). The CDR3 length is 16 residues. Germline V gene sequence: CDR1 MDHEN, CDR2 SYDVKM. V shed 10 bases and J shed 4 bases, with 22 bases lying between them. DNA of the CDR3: TGTGCCATCCACCCAAGTCGCTGGACAGTTAATGAAAAACTGTTTTTT. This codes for CAIHPSRWTVNEKLFF.

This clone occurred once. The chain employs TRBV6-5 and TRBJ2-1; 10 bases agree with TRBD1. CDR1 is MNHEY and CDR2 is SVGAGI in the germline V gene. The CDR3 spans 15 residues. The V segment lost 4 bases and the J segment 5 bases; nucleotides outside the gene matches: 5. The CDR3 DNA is TGTGCCAGCAGTTCGGACAGGGGGGGGAACAATGAGCAGTTCTTC. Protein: CASSSDRGGNNEQFF.

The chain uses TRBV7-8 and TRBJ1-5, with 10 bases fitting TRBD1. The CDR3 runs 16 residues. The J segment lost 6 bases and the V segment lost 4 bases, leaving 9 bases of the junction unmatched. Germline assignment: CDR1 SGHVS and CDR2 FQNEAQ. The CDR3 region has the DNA TGTGCCAGCAGCTCCACCGGGACAGGGGACGGTCAGCCCCAGCATTTT. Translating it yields CASSSTGTGDGQPQHF.

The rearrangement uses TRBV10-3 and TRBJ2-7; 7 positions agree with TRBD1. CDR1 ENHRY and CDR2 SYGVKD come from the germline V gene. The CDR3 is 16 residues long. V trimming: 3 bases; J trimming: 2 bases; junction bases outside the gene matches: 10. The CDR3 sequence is CAISDPTGTAAYEQYF. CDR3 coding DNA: TGTGCCATCAGTGACCCGACAGGGACCGCAGCCTACGAGCAGTACTTC.

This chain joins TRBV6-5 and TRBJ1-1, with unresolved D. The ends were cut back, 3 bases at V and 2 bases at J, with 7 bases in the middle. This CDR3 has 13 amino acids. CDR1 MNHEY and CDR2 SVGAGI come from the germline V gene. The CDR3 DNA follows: TGTGCCAGCAGTTATACTTCCAACACTGAAGCTTTCTTT. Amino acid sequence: CASSYTSNTEAFF.

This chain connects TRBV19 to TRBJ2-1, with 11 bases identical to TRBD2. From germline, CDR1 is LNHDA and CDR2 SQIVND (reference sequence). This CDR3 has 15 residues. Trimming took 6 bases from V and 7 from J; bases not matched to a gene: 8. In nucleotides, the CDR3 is TGTGCCAGTAGAACACTAGCGGGAGAGCGGAATGAGCAGTTCTTC. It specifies CASRTLAGERNEQFF. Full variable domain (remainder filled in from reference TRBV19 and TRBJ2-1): DGGITQSPKYLFRKEGQNVTLSCEQNLNHDAMYWYRQDPGQGLRLIYYSQIVNDFQKGDIAEGYSVSREKKESFPLTVTSAQKNPTAFYLCASRTLAGERNEQFFGPGTRLTVL.

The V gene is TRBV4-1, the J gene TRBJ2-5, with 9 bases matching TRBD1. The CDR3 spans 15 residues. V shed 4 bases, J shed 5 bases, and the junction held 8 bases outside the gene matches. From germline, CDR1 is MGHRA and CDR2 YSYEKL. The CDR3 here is CASSPRTGVGETQYF. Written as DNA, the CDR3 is TGCGCCAGCAGCCCCAGGACAGGGGTCGGGGAGACCCAGTACTTC.

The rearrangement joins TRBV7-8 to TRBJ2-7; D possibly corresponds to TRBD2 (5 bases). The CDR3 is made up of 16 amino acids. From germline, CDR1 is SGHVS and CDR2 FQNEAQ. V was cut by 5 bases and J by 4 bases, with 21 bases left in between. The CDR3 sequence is CASSPGSQSSFYEQYF. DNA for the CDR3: TGTGCCAGCAGCCCGGGATCGCAGTCGTCTTTTTACGAGCAGTACTTC.